A selection of T cell receptor beta chains follows, all from one sample in a study of blood T cell repertoires in COVID-19. Repertoires were generated with immunoSEQ multiplex PCR, while TCRdb's copy carries only in-frame clones and drops some. The data contain about 370,000 clones, roughly 89% of them singletons. The sequencing input was PBMCs or T cells enriched from blood (not recorded which). The receptor source for this set is a woman aged 25 to 39 who had recovered from COVID-19. The CDR3 runs from the conserved cysteine through the conserved F or W. D genes are given only for firm matches. Rows may omit the clone size; those that give it use once, few, many or a size class.

CDR3aa,CDR3nt,j_gene,v_gene,abundance,d_gene
CASSESGGSTPQYF,TGCGCCAGCAGTGAGTCGGGCGGGAGTACTCCCCAGTACTTC,TRBJ2-5,TRBV10-2,once,TRBD2
CASSQQFTSGGLGEQFF,TGTGCCAGCAGCCAACAATTCACTAGCGGGGGACTGGGTGAGCAGTTCTTC,TRBJ2-1,TRBV14,-,TRBD2
CANRQLAGEQYF,TGTGCCAATCGGCAATTGGCAGGGGAGCAGTACTTC,TRBJ2-7,TRBV7-9,-,-
CASSMFRDRGNEKLFF,TGTGCCAGTAGTATGTTCCGGGACAGGGGGAATGAAAAACTGTTTTTT,TRBJ1-4,TRBV19,-,TRBD1
CASSQDTGSGANVLTF,TGTGCCAGCAGCCAAGATACGGGCTCTGGGGCCAACGTCCTGACTTTC,TRBJ2-6,TRBV3-1/TRBV3-2,-,-
CSVDRGEDYGYTF,TGCAGCGTCGACAGGGGTGAGGACTATGGCTACACCTTC,TRBJ1-2,TRBV29-1,-,TRBD1
CASRQDRVGYGYTF,TGTGCCAGCAGGCAGGACAGGGTGGGCTATGGCTACACCTTC,TRBJ1-2,TRBV6-5,-,TRBD1
CASGRNEKLFF,TGTGCCAGCGGCCGAAATGAAAAACTGTTTTTT,TRBJ1-4,TRBV27,-,-
CASSYGTSGSPPYNEQFF,TGCGCCAGCAGCTACGGGACTAGCGGGTCCCCCCCCTACAATGAGCAGTTCTTC,TRBJ2-1,TRBV4-3,-,TRBD2
CAWSARSPAYNEQFF,TGTGCCTGGAGTGCGAGAAGTCCGGCCTACAATGAGCAGTTCTTC,TRBJ2-1,TRBV30,-,-
CASSQVWQGAANTEAFF,TGCGCCAGCAGCCAAGTATGGCAGGGGGCAGCGAACACTGAAGCTTTCTTT,TRBJ1-1,TRBV4-1,-,TRBD1
CATNTRREETQYF,TGTGCCACCAATACGCGGAGGGAAGAGACCCAGTACTTC,TRBJ2-5,TRBV15,once,-
CASSWNPGSNTEAFF,TGTGCCAGCAGCTGGAACCCAGGGTCGAACACTGAAGCTTTCTTT,TRBJ1-1,TRBV5-6,once,-
CASSQPDKTGELFF,TGTGCCAGCAGCCAACCGGACAAGACCGGGGAGCTGTTTTTT,TRBJ2-2,TRBV6-6,-,-
CASRFLAGDEQFF,TGTGCCAGCAGGTTTCTAGCGGGAGATGAGCAGTTCTTC,TRBJ2-1,TRBV5-4,once,TRBD2
CATSRGGQATAAFF,TGTGCCACCAGCAGGGGGGGACAGGCCACCGCTGCTTTCTTT,TRBJ1-1,TRBV15,-,TRBD1
CASRFRSAGELFF,TGTGCCAGCAGGTTTAGGAGTGCCGGGGAGCTGTTTTTT,TRBJ2-2,TRBV7-2,-,-
CASSIGQLAKNIQYF,TGTGCCAGTAGTATTGGACAGCTAGCCAAAAACATTCAGTACTTC,TRBJ2-4,TRBV19,-,-
CASSLKARLSSGNTIYF,TGTGCCAGTAGTCTCAAGGCCAGGTTGTCCTCTGGAAACACCATATATTTT,TRBJ1-3,TRBV19,-,-
CAISEYPGTDTQYF,TGTGCCATCAGTGAGTATCCAGGAACAGATACGCAGTATTTT,TRBJ2-3,TRBV10-3,-,-
CASSIDYRVRETQYF,TGTGCCAGTAGTATAGATTACAGGGTACGAGAGACCCAGTACTTC,TRBJ2-5,TRBV19,-,-
CASSEFFQTQSGNTIYF,TGTGCCAGCAGTGAATTCTTCCAGACTCAATCTGGAAACACCATATATTTT,TRBJ1-3,TRBV25-1,-,-
CASSAGGLAGFTDTQYF,TGTGCCAGCAGCGCAGGAGGACTAGCGGGATTCACAGATACGCAGTATTTT,TRBJ2-3,TRBV3-1/TRBV3-2,-,TRBD2
CASTPRQSNSPLHF,TGTGCCAGCACCCCCCGACAGTCCAATTCACCCCTCCACTTT,TRBJ1-6,TRBV27,-,-
CASSFPGTITYEQYF,TGTGCCAGCAGTTTCCCCGGGACAATAACCTACGAGCAGTACTTC,TRBJ2-7,TRBV28,-,-
CASSLSGLAGSEQFF,TGTGCCAGCAGTTTATCGGGTCTAGCGGGTTCCGAGCAGTTCTTC,TRBJ2-1,TRBV27,-,TRBD2
CASSSTANTEAFF,TGTGCCAGCAGTTCGACAGCCAACACTGAAGCTTTCTTT,TRBJ1-1,TRBV2,-,-
CASSQVNLRTGLLSNTIYF,TGTGCCAGCAGCCAAGTCAACCTTAGGACAGGACTACTAAGCAACACCATATATTTT,TRBJ1-3,TRBV3-1/TRBV3-2,-,TRBD1
CASSLGRQGMNTEAFF,TGCGCCAGCAGCTTAGGGCGACAGGGAATGAACACTGAAGCTTTCTTT,TRBJ1-1,TRBV5-1,once,TRBD1
CASSRTGQGGYSNQPQHF,TGTGCCAGTAGTAGAACCGGACAGGGAGGATATAGCAATCAGCCTCAGCATTTT,TRBJ1-5,TRBV19,-,TRBD1
CASSYSSGSDNEQFF,TGTGCCAGCAGTTACTCTAGCGGGAGCGACAATGAGCAGTTCTTC,TRBJ2-1,TRBV6-5,-,TRBD2
CASSQHRRSGNNSPLHF,TGCGCCAGCAGCCAGCACAGGCGCTCAGGAAATAATTCACCCCTCCACTTT,TRBJ1-6,TRBV4-3,-,-
CASSGIAGGAHSGANVLTF,TGTGCCAGCAGTGGGATCGCGGGGGGGGCACACTCTGGGGCCAACGTCCTGACTTTC,TRBJ2-6,TRBV6-1,-,TRBD2
CASSLGLAGGSGANVLTF,TGTGCCAGCAGCTTAGGCCTAGCGGGAGGATCTGGGGCCAACGTCCTGACTTTC,TRBJ2-6,TRBV11-2,-,TRBD2
CASSQGGNTIYF,TGTGCCAGCAGCCAGGGGGGGAACACCATATATTTT,TRBJ1-3,TRBV3-1/TRBV3-2,-,-
CASSAYSAGGTDTQYF,TGTGCCAGCAGCGCCTACTCGGCAGGGGGCACAGATACGCAGTATTTT,TRBJ2-3,TRBV9,-,-
CASRPTGLGVVETQYF,TGTGCCAGCAGACCTACAGGGCTCGGCGTTGTAGAGACCCAGTACTTC,TRBJ2-5,TRBV7-2,-,-
CASQGTGAFF,TGTGCTAGTCAAGGGACAGGTGCTTTCTTT,TRBJ1-1,TRBV12-5,-,TRBD1
CASSYGTSGSPDTQYF,TGCGCCAGCAGCTACGGGACTAGCGGGAGCCCAGATACGCAGTATTTT,TRBJ2-3,TRBV5-1,-,TRBD2
CASSRLGGSGNTIYF,TGTGCCAGCAGCCGACTAGGAGGTTCTGGAAACACCATATATTTT,TRBJ1-3,TRBV9,-,-
CASSLLEGPNTGELFF,TGTGCCAGCTCACTGTTGGAGGGGCCAAACACCGGGGAGCTGTTTTTT,TRBJ2-2,TRBV18,-,-
CASSQEPSSYEQYF,TGCGCCAGCAGCCAAGAACCTAGCTCCTACGAGCAGTACTTC,TRBJ2-7,TRBV4-1,-,-
CASSVGRDWATDTQYF,TGTGCCAGCAGCGTAGGGCGTGATTGGGCTACAGATACGCAGTATTTT,TRBJ2-3,TRBV9,-,-
CAITDSGTGELFF,TGTGCCATCACCGATAGCGGTACCGGGGAGCTGTTTTTT,TRBJ2-2,TRBV10-3,-,-
CASTPDWNTEAFF,TGCGCCAGCACCCCGGACTGGAACACTGAAGCTTTCTTT,TRBJ1-1,TRBV5-1,-,-
CASSPDINQPQHF,TGTGCCAGCAGCCCAGACATCAATCAGCCCCAGCATTTT,TRBJ1-5,TRBV7-2,once,-
CASSPDELGYGYTF,TGTGCCAGCAGCCCAGATGAACTCGGGTATGGCTACACCTTC,TRBJ1-2,TRBV7-3,-,-
CASSPQMARTNEKLFF,TGTGCCAGCTCACCACAAATGGCTCGAACTAATGAAAAACTGTTTTTT,TRBJ1-4,TRBV18,-,-
CASSSQGAETQYF,TGTGCCAGCAGCTCACAGGGGGCAGAGACCCAGTACTTC,TRBJ2-5,TRBV7-3,-,TRBD1
CASSPFNGATNEKLFF,TGTGCCAGCTCACCATTTAACGGGGCAACTAATGAAAAACTGTTTTTT,TRBJ1-4,TRBV18,-,-
CASSPSTDTQYF,TGTGCCAGCAGCCCCTCCACAGATACGCAGTATTTT,TRBJ2-3,TRBV5-4,-,-
CASIGATNTGELFF,TGTGCCAGCATTGGGGCAACGAACACCGGGGAGCTGTTTTTT,TRBJ2-2,TRBV6-1,-,-
CAISGRGTTYNEQFF,TGTGCCATCAGTGGGAGAGGGACAACTTACAATGAGCAGTTCTTC,TRBJ2-1,TRBV10-3,-,-
CASSFDRAGETQYF,TGTGCCAGCAGTTTCGACAGGGCTGGCGAGACCCAGTACTTC,TRBJ2-5,TRBV28,-,TRBD1
CASSLLRGASSNQPQHF,TGTGCCAGCAGCTTGCTTAGGGGCGCATCGAGCAATCAGCCCCAGCATTTT,TRBJ1-5,TRBV5-8,-,-
CASSPTSGRITQYF,TGTGCCAGCTCACCGACTAGCGGGAGAATTACGCAGTATTTT,TRBJ2-3,TRBV18,-,TRBD2
CASSQGALGSPLHF,TGTGCCAGCAGCCAAGGGGCCTTGGGCTCACCCCTCCACTTT,TRBJ1-6,TRBV7-6,-,-
CASSPAGNQPQHF,TGTGCCAGCAGTCCTGCGGGGAATCAGCCCCAGCATTTT,TRBJ1-5,TRBV6-5,-,-
CASSLGQSSYEQYF,TGTGCCAGCAGCTTAGGACAGTCCTCCTACGAGCAGTACTTC,TRBJ2-7,TRBV13,-,-
CASSLERQGNEQFF,TGTGCCAGCAGCTTAGAACGGCAGGGCAATGAGCAGTTCTTC,TRBJ2-1,TRBV11-2,-,-